Listed below are T cell receptor beta chains from one sample, sequenced in a study of blood T cell repertoires in COVID-19. TCRdb's copy holds only in-frame clones and misses some; the assay was immunoSEQ multiplex PCR. This repertoire shows under 110,000 clones, 87% found once; its top ten account for 11%. The source material was peripheral blood. The receptors were gathered from a woman aged 25 to 39 with acute or convalescent COVID-19. The CDR3 runs from the conserved cysteine through the conserved F or W. The D gene is left open where the match is weak. Size tells how often a clone was seen (once, few, many) or the class of an expanded clone, and some rows leave it out.

clone_size	v_call	d_call	j_call	cdr3_aa	cdr3_nt
once	TRBV5-6	-	TRBJ1-3	CASSLGTTGNTIYF	TGTGCCAGCAGCTTGGGGACTACTGGAAACACCATATATTTT
-	TRBV5-6	-	TRBJ1-1	CASSSPWRSEAFF	TGTGCCAGCAGCTCACCGTGGAGGTCTGAAGCTTTCTTT
-	TRBV27	-	TRBJ1-5	CASSPTQGLDQPQHF	TGTGCCAGCAGCCCTACTCAGGGCCTGGATCAGCCCCAGCATTTT
-	TRBV5-1	-	TRBJ2-7	CASSAELGSYEQYF	TGCGCCAGCAGCGCCGAACTAGGATCCTACGAGCAGTACTTC
-	TRBV5-1	-	TRBJ2-7	CASSWGGGFEQYF	TGCGCCAGCAGTTGGGGAGGAGGTTTCGAGCAGTACTTC
-	TRBV2	-	TRBJ2-3	CASRKGHLTDTQYF	TGTGCCAGCAGGAAGGGACACCTCACAGATACGCAGTATTTT
-	TRBV3-1/TRBV3-2	TRBD2	TRBJ2-1	CASSENSGGAFNNEQFF	TGTGCCAGCAGCGAAAATAGCGGGGGGGCTTTTAACAATGAGCAGTTCTTC
-	TRBV28	-	TRBJ1-2	CASSYTGIGGYTF	TGTGCCAGCAGTTATACAGGGATTGGTGGCTACACCTTC
once	TRBV27	TRBD1	TRBJ2-7	CASWGQGDEQYF	TGTGCCAGCTGGGGACAGGGGGACGAGCAGTACTTC
-	TRBV6-5	-	TRBJ1-2	CASSYQREGYGYTF	TGTGCCAGCAGTTACCAGAGGGAAGGGTATGGCTACACCTTC
-	TRBV5-1	TRBD1	TRBJ1-2	CASSAGQGGYGYTF	TGCGCCAGCAGCGCGGGACAGGGCGGCTATGGCTACACCTTC